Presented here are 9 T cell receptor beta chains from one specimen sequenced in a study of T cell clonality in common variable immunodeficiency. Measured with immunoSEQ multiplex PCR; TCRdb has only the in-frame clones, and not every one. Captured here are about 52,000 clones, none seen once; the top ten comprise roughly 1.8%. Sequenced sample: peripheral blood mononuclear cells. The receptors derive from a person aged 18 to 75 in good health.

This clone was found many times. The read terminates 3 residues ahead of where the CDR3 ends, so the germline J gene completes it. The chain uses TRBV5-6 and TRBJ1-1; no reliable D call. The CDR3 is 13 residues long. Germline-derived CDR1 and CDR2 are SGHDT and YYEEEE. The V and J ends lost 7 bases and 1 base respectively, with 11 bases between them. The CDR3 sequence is CASQGSRNTEAFF. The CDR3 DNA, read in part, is TGTGCCAGCCAAGGTTCGAGGAACACTGAA.

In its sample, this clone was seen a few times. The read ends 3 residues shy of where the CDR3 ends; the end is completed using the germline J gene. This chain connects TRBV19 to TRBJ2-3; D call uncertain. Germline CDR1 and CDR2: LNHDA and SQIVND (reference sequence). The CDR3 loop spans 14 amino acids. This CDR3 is CASSIPGAQETQYF. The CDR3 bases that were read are TGTGCCAGTAGTATCCCTGGAGCGCAAGAGACG. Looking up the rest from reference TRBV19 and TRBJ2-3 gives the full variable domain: DGGITQSPKYLFRKEGQNVTLSCEQNLNHDAMYWYRQDPGQGLRLIYYSQIVNDFQKGDIAEGYSVSREKKESFPLTVTSAQKNPTAFYLCASSIPGAQETQYFGPGTRLTVL.

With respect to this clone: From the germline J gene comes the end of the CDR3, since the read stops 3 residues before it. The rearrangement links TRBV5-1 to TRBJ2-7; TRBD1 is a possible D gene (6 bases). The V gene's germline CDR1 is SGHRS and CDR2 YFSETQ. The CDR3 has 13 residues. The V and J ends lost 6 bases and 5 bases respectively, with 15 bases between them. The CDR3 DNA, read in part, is TGCGCCAGCAAAAAGAACAGACAGGACGAG. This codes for CASKKNRQDE. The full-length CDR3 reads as CASKKNRQDEQYF.

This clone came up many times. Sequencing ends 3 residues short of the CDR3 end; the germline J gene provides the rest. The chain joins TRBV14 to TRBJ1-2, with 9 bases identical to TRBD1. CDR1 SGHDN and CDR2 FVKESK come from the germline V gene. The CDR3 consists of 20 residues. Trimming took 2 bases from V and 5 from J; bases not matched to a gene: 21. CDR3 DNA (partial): TGTGCCAGCAGCCAACTTCCCCCTACGATCCGGGGACAGGGCTGGTATGGC. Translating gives CASSQLPPTIRGQGWYG. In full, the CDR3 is CASSQLPPTIRGQGWYGYTF.

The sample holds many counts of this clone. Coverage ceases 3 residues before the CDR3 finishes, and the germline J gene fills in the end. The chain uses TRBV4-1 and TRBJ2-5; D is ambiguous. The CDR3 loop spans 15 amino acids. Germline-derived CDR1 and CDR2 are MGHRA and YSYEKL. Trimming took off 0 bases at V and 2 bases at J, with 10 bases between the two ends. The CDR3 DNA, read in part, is TGCGCCAGCAGCCAAGACCGGGTGCGGCAAGAGACC. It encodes CASSQDRVRQET. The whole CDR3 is CASSQDRVRQETQYF.

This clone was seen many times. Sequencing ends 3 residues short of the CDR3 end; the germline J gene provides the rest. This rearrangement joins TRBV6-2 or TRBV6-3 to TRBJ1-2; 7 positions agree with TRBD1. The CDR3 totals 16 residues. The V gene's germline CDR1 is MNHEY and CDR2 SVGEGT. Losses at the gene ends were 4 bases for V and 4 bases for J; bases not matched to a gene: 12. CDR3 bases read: TGTGCCAGCAGTTCCTCGACAGGGCGAGCTCTCTATGGC. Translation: CASSSSTGRALYG. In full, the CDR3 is CASSSSTGRALYGYTF.

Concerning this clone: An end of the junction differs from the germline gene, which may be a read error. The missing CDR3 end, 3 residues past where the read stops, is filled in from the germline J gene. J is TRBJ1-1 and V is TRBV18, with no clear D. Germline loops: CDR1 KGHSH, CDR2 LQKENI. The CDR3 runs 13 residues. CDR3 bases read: TGTGCCACCTCAACGGGGTTGGGCACTGAA. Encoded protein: CATSTGLGTE. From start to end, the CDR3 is CATSTGLGTEAFF.

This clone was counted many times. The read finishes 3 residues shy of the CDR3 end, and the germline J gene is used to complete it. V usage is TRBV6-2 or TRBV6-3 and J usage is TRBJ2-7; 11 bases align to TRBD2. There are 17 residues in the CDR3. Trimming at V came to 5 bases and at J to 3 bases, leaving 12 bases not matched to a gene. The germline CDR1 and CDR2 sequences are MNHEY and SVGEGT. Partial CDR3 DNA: TGTGCCAGCAGTCCACCTAAAACTAGCGGGAGTGGCTACGAG. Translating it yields CASSPPKTSGSGYE. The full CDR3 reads CASSPPKTSGSGYEQYF.

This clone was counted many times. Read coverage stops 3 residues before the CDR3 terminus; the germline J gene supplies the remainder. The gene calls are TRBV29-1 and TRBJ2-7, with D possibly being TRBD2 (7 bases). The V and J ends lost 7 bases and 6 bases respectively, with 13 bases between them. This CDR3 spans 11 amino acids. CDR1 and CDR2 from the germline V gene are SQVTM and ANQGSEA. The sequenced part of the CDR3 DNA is TGCAGCGCCGGGGGGCGACCCGAG. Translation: CSAGGRPE. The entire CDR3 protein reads CSAGGRPEQYF.